The 20 T cell receptor beta chains listed next were all sequenced from one sample in a study of T-cell reconstitution after alpha-beta-depleted transplantation in children. Unique molecular identifiers were built into the TCRbeta library. Via MiXCR, TCRdb re-called the PCR reads, giving one row per CDR3 protein. In the table there are around 200,000 distinct CDR3 sequences, about 15% of which are singletons. The sample was PBMCs, mostly from graft donor cells, taken 360 days after TCRalphabeta/CD19-depleted stem cell transplant. Receptor source: a male patient aged 2-15 years who had a stem cell transplant for acute lymphoblastic leukemia, so the T cells may come from the graft donor.

Ten or more counts support this clonotype. V is TRBV5-1 and J is TRBJ2-3, with D perhaps given as TRBD1 or TRBD2 (5 bases each). V was clipped by 5 bases and J by 6 bases, with 13 bases between them. Germline assignment: CDR1 SGHRS and CDR2 YFSETQ. The CDR3 sequence is 13 residues long. The CDR3 region is CASSDGTPDTQYF. CDR3 coding DNA: TGCGCCAGCAGTGATGGGACCCCGGATACGCAGTATTTT.

DNA of the CDR3: TGTGCCATCAGGTCACAGATGAACACTGAAGCTTTCTTT. This gives the protein CAIRSQMNTEAFF. The V gene is TRBV10-3, the J gene TRBJ1-1; no clear D gene. CDR3 length: 13 residues. V was trimmed by 6 bases and J by 0 bases, leaving 8 bases between them. CDR1 is ENHRY, CDR2 SYGVKD, per germline.

This clonotype was observed a few times. The rearrangement links TRBV20-1 to TRBJ2-3; 7 bases align to TRBD2. This CDR3 region has 15 residues. V was clipped by 1 base and J by 2 bases; unmatched bases: 6. Germline-derived CDR1 and CDR2 are DFQATT and SNEGSKA (reference sequence). CDR3 sequence reads: CSARAAGTNTDTQYF. CDR3 DNA sequence: TGCAGTGCTAGAGCAGCCGGGACTAACACAGATACGCAGTATTTT.

The chain combines TRBV2 with TRBJ2-7; D call uncertain. The CDR3 has 10 amino acids. Germline-derived CDR1 and CDR2 are SNHLY and FYNNEI. The V end was cut by 4 bases, the J end by 12 bases, with 10 bases between. DNA of the CDR3: TGTGCCAGCAGTGGGAAGGGTGCGTACTTC. This codes for CASSGKGAYF.

This sequence joins TRBV6-2 or TRBV6-3 and TRBJ2-5; D ambiguous. The germline V and J ends were trimmed by 2 bases and 2 bases, with 9 bases remaining between them. Germline loops: CDR1 MNHEY, CDR2 SVGEGT. The CDR3 is made up of 14 amino acids. The CDR3 DNA is TGTGCCAGCAGTTACCGCCGTAAACAAGAGACCCAGTACTTC. It is translated as CASSYRRKQETQYF.

In its sample, this clonotype was seen a few times. The V call is TRBV25-1, the J call TRBJ2-2; TRBD1 matches at 7 bases. Germline CDR1 is MGHDK and CDR2 is SYGVNS. V was clipped by 5 bases and J by 1 base; unmatched bases: 10. There are 17 residues in the CDR3. Here the CDR3 reads CASSRSRDSMNTGELFF. The CDR3 bases are TGTGCCAGCAGTCGAAGTAGGGACAGCATGAACACCGGGGAGCTGTTTTTT.

The J gene is TRBJ2-3, the V gene TRBV12-3 or TRBV12-4, with D perhaps TRBD1 (6 bases). The ends were cut back, 3 bases at V and 7 bases at J, with 11 bases in the middle. The CDR3 sequence is 13 residues long. CDR3 in amino acids: CASSFDRSNTQYF. DNA of the CDR3: TGTGCCAGCAGTTTCGACAGGTCAAATACGCAGTATTTT.

V gene TRBV12-3 or TRBV12-4 combines with J gene TRBJ1-1; possible D gene TRBD1, 6 bases. V lost 1 base and J 5 bases, leaving 17 bases between the germline ends. This CDR3 is built from 16 residues. The CDR3 nucleotides read TGTGCCAGCAGTTTAGGACAGGCGAGCGAAGCGACTGAAGCTTTCTTT. Its protein product is CASSLGQASEATEAFF.

V is TRBV29-1 and J is TRBJ1-1; D is unclear. Germline CDR1 SQVTM, CDR2 ANQGSEA. The germline V and J ends were trimmed by 7 bases and 3 bases, with 15 bases remaining between them. The CDR3 has 13 residues. CDR3 coding DNA: TGCAGCGCCGCAGTAGGATTGGACACTGAAGCTTTCTTT. This sequence encodes CSAAVGLDTEAFF.

The CDR3 spells CASADRGNSPLHF. The CDR3 DNA follows: TGTGCCAGCGCGGACAGGGGAAATTCACCCCTCCACTTT. The rearrangement uses TRBV5-5 and TRBJ1-6; 9 bases match TRBD1. The germline gives CDR1 SGHKS, CDR2 YYEKEE (reference sequence). The J segment lost 7 bases and the V segment lost 7 bases, leaving 3 bases of the junction unmatched. There are 13 residues in the CDR3.

The chain combines TRBV4-2 with TRBJ1-1; 8 positions match TRBD1. The CDR3 is 15 amino acids. With 5 bases clipped from V and 5 bases from J, the junction kept 10 bases outside the gene matches. Germline assignment: CDR1 LGHNA and CDR2 YNFKEQ. CDR3 sequence reads: CASSLRQGAVTEAFF. CDR3 coding DNA: TGTGCCAGCAGCTTACGGCAGGGGGCTGTAACTGAAGCTTTCTTT.

This chain uses TRBV5-5 with TRBJ2-3; D perhaps matches TRBD2 (7 bases). The V gene lost 0 bases and the J gene lost 2 bases, with 10 bases spanning the gap. Germline CDR1 SGHKS, CDR2 YYEKEE (reference sequence). The CDR3 is made up of 15 amino acids. Written as DNA, the CDR3 is TGTGCCAGCAGCTTGGGGGGGGGGCCCACAGATACGCAGTATTTT. It yields the protein CASSLGGGPTDTQYF.

The chain employs TRBV5-1 and TRBJ2-3, with 7 bases matching TRBD1. Germline V gene sequence: CDR1 SGHRS, CDR2 YFSETQ. The CDR3 has 14 amino acids. The V and J ends lost 3 bases and 2 bases, in that order; junction bases with no gene match: 3. The CDR3 DNA reads TGCGCCAGCAGCTGGGGGACAGCCACAGATACGCAGTATTTT. This sequence encodes CASSWGTATDTQYF.

The CDR3 here is CASSYISLGTLNTEAFF. The CDR3 region has the DNA TGTGCCAGCAGTTACATATCCCTCGGGACCCTTAACACTGAAGCTTTCTTT. The chain recombines TRBV6-5 with TRBJ1-1; D might be TRBD1 (5 bases). The V end lost 2 bases, the J end lost 2 bases, and 18 bases lay between the germline ends. CDR1 is MNHEY and CDR2 is SVGAGI in the germline V gene. This CDR3 has 17 amino acids.

This rearrangement joins TRBV11-3 to TRBJ1-1, with TRBD1 identical over 10 bases. After removal of 1 base from V and 3 bases from J, the junction contained 2 bases not matched to a gene. The CDR3 is 15 amino acids. Germline V gives CDR1 SGHNT, CDR2 YENEEA. Here the CDR3 reads CASSLAGTGDTEAFF. CDR3 in DNA: TGTGCCAGCAGCTTAGCTGGGACAGGGGACACTGAAGCTTTCTTT.

The V call is TRBV5-1, the J call TRBJ2-7; D may be TRBD1 (6 bases). The CDR3 totals 13 residues. Germline V gene lookup returns CDR1 SGHRS and CDR2 YFSETQ. V dropped 4 bases and J dropped 1 base, with 9 bases sitting between them. CDR3 region: CASSGTPSYEQYF. As DNA, the CDR3 is TGCGCCAGCAGCGGGACACCTTCCTACGAGCAGTACTTC.

The table lists this clonotype with a few counts. The V call is TRBV5-6, the J call TRBJ1-2; unclear D gene. The CDR3 totals 15 residues. V was pared by 0 bases and J by 2 bases, with 11 bases between. Germline V CDR1 and CDR2: SGHDT, YYEEEE. This CDR3 is CASSLAKDGNYGYTF. The CDR3 DNA follows: TGTGCCAGCAGCTTGGCGAAGGACGGAAACTATGGCTACACCTTC.

The rearrangement uses TRBV28 and TRBJ2-5; maybe TRBD1 (6 bases). Germline V gene data show CDR1 as MDHEN and CDR2 as SYDVKM. The CDR3 is 17 amino acids. Trimming took 5 bases from V and 1 from J, leaving 20 bases between them. The CDR3 DNA follows: TGTGCCAGCAGTCTCCCCACCCTGGGGGCCAGCCAAGAGACCCAGTACTTC. This codes for CASSLPTLGASQETQYF.

The rearrangement uses TRBV20-1 and TRBJ1-1; unclear D gene. This CDR3 has 14 residues. Germline loops: CDR1 DFQATT, CDR2 SNEGSKA (reference sequence). V shed 3 bases and J shed 3 bases, with 14 bases lying between them. CDR3 amino acids: CSASGPLGYTEAFF. In DNA, the CDR3 is TGCAGTGCTAGCGGTCCCCTAGGGTACACTGAAGCTTTCTTT.

The chain has TRBV15 and TRBJ2-5, with 13 bases that match TRBD2. The junction had 10 bases not matched to a gene; V was cut back by 1 base and J by 2 bases. CDR3 length: 19 residues. Germline V gives CDR1 LNHNV, CDR2 YYDKDF (reference sequence). CDR3 DNA: TGTGCCACCAGCAGAGTGACTAGCGGGGGGCACCGATTTCAAGAGACCCAGTACTTC. Protein product: CATSRVTSGGHRFQETQYF.